This T cell receptor (beta chain) was sequenced for a study of graft-versus-host responses after intestinal transplantation. About the study: Each transplant was multivisceral, liver-intestinal, or isolated intestinal. Tacrolimus plus steroids were given to all recipients for approximately 3 years, preceded by anti-thymocyte globulin induction. General observations from the study: GvH clones were identified in recipient marrow, with some first appearing in ileum or blood. Researchers found peak circulating GvH clone levels linked to early post-transplant HvG declines.

This CDR3 is built from 15 residues. CDR1 and CDR2 (germline): SGHTS, YDEGEE. Trimming left V 4 bases short and J 5 bases short, with 16 bases between. Sequencing used immunoSEQ multiplex PCR; TCRdb keeps in-frame clones, though not all of them. The sample records 90,000 to 120,000 clones, 87% being singletons. Details on this clone: Its antigen is not known.

The chain carries TRBV5-8 and TRBJ1-5; D remains ambiguous. Sequenced material: unstimulated CD4+ T cells sorted from spleen or lymph node cells, taken before transplant. The receptor was derived from a human donor who was the organ donor for an intestinal transplant. The CDR3 region is CASSLTGLVHQPQHF. The DNA for the CDR3 is TGTGCCAGCAGCCTAACCGGCCTTGTCCATCAGCCCCAGCATTTT.